This T cell receptor (beta chain) was identified during a study of a mutant IDH1 vaccine in newly diagnosed glioma. Whole-study context: Vaccination started 4-6 weeks after radiotherapy alone, or with temozolomide cycles. Regarding the study as a whole: The vaccine induced immune responses, and these occurred in more than 80% of patients.

Points on this clone: Its antigen is unidentified.

V gave up 0 bases and J gave up 7 bases, with 13 bases separating them. The CDR3 is made up of 15 amino acids. CDR1 SGHRS and CDR2 YFSETQ come from the germline V gene. The data were produced by immunoSEQ multiplex PCR, yet TCRdb's version contains in-frame clones alone and is incomplete. Of 35,000 to 50,000 clones listed, approximately 92% were seen once; the top ten hold roughly 2.4%. Sample time point: week 35, safety follow-up. Vaccine doses each comprised 300 ug of mutant IDH1 20-mer peptide, with topical imiquimod. The gene calls are TRBV5-1 and TRBJ1-4; no clear D. Sequenced material: PBMCs, taken from a glioma patient whose treatment included an IDH1 peptide vaccine. The receptor comes from a middle-aged man with glioma. CDR3 coding DNA: TGCGCCAGCAGCTTGGGCGGGGTAGTGGGTGAAAAACTGTTTTTT. Amino acids: CASSLGGVVGEKLFF.